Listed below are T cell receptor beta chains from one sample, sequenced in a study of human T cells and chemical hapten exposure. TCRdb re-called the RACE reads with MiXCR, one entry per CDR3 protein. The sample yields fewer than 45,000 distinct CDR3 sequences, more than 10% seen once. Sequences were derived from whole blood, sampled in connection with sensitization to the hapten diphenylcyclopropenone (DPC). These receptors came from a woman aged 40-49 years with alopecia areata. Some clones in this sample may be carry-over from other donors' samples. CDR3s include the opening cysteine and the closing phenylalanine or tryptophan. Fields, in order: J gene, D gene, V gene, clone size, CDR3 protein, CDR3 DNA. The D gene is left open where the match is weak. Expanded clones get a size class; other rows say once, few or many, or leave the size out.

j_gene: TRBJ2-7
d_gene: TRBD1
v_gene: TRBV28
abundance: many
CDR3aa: CASSPGQGQQYF
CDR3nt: TGTGCCAGCAGCCCTGGACAGGGACAGCAGTACTTC

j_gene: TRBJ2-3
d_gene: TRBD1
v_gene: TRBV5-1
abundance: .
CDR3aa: CASRKGQTDTQYF
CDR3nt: TGCGCCAGCAGAAAGGGACAGACAGATACGCAGTATTTT

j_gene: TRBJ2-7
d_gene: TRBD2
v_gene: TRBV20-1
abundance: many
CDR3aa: CSAGLTSGNDEQYF
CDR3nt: TGCAGTGCCGGACTGACTAGCGGGAACGACGAGCAGTACTTC

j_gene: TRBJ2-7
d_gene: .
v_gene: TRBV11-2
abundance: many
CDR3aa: CASSQGPVYEQYF
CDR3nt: TGTGCCAGCAGCCAGGGACCAGTCTACGAGCAGTACTTC

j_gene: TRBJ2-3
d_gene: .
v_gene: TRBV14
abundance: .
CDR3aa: CASSQPNTRPSTDTQYF
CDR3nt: TGTGCCAGCAGCCAACCCAACACACGTCCAAGCACAGATACGCAGTATTTT

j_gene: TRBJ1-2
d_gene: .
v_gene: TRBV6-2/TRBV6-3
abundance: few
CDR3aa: CASSYTQDYGYTF
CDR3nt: TGTGCCAGCAGTTATACCCAGGACTATGGCTACACCTTC

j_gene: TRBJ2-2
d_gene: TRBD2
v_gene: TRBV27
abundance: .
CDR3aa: CASSRGGAKAGELFF
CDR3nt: TGTGCCAGCTCCCGGGGGGGCGCGAAGGCCGGGGAGCTGTTTTTT

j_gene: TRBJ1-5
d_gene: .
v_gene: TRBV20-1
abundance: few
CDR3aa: CSAKTAAGNQPQHF
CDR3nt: TGCAGTGCTAAAACTGCAGCGGGCAATCAGCCCCAGCATTTT

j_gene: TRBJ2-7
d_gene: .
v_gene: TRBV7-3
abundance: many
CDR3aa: CASSLFTNPYEQYF
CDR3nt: TGTGCCAGCAGCTTATTTACTAACCCCTACGAGCAGTACTTC

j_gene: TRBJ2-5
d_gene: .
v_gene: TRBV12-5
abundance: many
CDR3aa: CASGLRERVRSQETQYF
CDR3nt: TGTGCTAGTGGTTTGAGGGAGAGGGTCAGGTCACAAGAGACCCAGTACTTC